The 6 T cell receptor beta chains listed next were all sequenced from one sample in a study of cytomegalovirus exposure and HLA in healthy donors. The PCR contained 60 Vbeta and 13 Jbeta primers. This table comes from immunoSEQ multiplex PCR, and its TCRdb copy is limited to in-frame clones, with some not included. This table holds about 77,000 clones, 70% to 85% found once. What was sequenced was PBMCs. Source of these receptors: a woman in her 40s in good health and CMV-seronegative.

CDR3 nucleotides: TGCGCCAGCAGCTTGGACAGGGGTACAGATACGCAGTATTTT. This gives the protein CASSLDRGTDTQYF. This chain uses TRBV5-1 with TRBJ2-3; 7 bases are a match to TRBD1. CDR1 SGHRS and CDR2 YFSETQ come from the germline V gene. There are 14 residues in the CDR3. J was trimmed by 3 bases and V by 0 bases; bases with no gene match: 1.

The chain recombines TRBV5-1 with TRBJ2-1; D gene unclear. V lost 0 bases and J 3 bases, leaving 7 bases between the germline ends. The germline V gene has CDR1 SGHRS and CDR2 YFSETQ. The length of the CDR3 is 14 residues. CDR3 coding DNA: TGCGCCAGCAGCTTGGATCTCGGCTACAATGAGCAGTTCTTC. Its protein is CASSLDLGYNEQFF. Based on the CDR3 plus reference TRBV5-1 and TRBJ2-1, the full variable domain is KAGVTQTPRYLIKTRGQQVTLSCSPISGHRSVSWYQQTPGQGLQFLFEYFSETQRNKGNFPGRFSGRQFSNSRSEMNVSTLELGDSALYLCASSLDLGYNEQFFGPGTRLTVL.

The rearrangement joins TRBV27 to TRBJ2-1; TRBD2 aligns across 16 bases. This CDR3 has 16 amino acids. Germline values: CDR1 MNHEY, CDR2 SMNVEV (reference sequence). V lost 5 bases, J lost 6 bases, and 4 bases stayed unmatched. CDR3 protein: CASSPGTSGRGNEQFF. The CDR3, as DNA: TGTGCCAGCAGTCCTGGGACTAGCGGGAGGGGCAATGAGCAGTTCTTC.

V and J are TRBV5-1 and TRBJ1-4, with D hard to call. The CDR3 covers 13 residues. CDR1 and CDR2 from the germline V gene are SGHRS and YFSETQ. The V end was cut by 5 bases, the J end by 1 base, with 6 bases between. CDR3 in amino acids: CASRELTNEKLFF. The CDR3 nucleotides read TGCGCCAGCAGGGAGTTAACTAATGAAAAACTGTTTTTT.

The chain joins TRBV2 to TRBJ2-3, with a tentative D call TRBD1 (5 bases). The germline V gene has CDR1 SNHLY and CDR2 FYNNEI. The V end was cut by 5 bases, the J end by 0 bases, with 15 bases between. The CDR3 contains 16 residues. This chain's CDR3 is CASSNDPRGSTDTQYF. CDR3 sequence (DNA): TGTGCCAGCAGTAACGACCCTAGGGGTAGCACAGATACGCAGTATTTT. Supplemented by reference TRBV2 and TRBJ2-3, the full variable domain reads EPEVTQTPSHQVTQMGQEVILRCVPISNHLYFYWYRQILGQKVEFLVSFYNNEISEKSEIFDDQFSVERPDGSNFTLKIRSTKLEDSAMYFCASSNDPRGSTDTQYFGPGTRLTVL.

The V call is TRBV5-5, the J call TRBJ1-4; D remains unclear. From germline, CDR1 is SGHKS and CDR2 YYEKEE (reference sequence). The CDR3 runs to 15 residues. Deletions cut 0 bases from V and 10 bases from J, with 16 bases between. The CDR3 nucleotides read TGTGCCAGCAGCTTGGGCCGGGTAGAAATGAGAAAACTGTTTTTT. It translates to CASSLGRVEMRKLFF.